This entry lists 20 T cell receptor beta chains sequenced from one sample in a study of CD8 T cells in Susac syndrome. After extraction with the RNeasy kit, about 0.45 to 1 ug of the RNA was reverse transcribed using random hexamers. Using its own MiXCR run on the immunoSEQ multiplex PCR reads, TCRdb lists one record per CDR3 protein. In the table there are around 150,000 distinct CDR3 sequences, approximately 95% of which are singletons. Input material: CD4+ T cells from PBMCs. The receptors originated from a human donor with multiple sclerosis.

This clonotype was observed a single time. The V and J genes are TRBV3-1 and TRBJ2-7; unclear D gene. The CDR3 is 15 residues long. V lost 1 base and J lost 8, with 18 bases in between. Germline CDR1 and CDR2: LGHDT and YNNKEL (reference sequence). CDR3 amino acids: CASSQGFEVISKQYF. The CDR3, as DNA: TGTGCCAGCAGCCAAGGATTCGAGGTAATAAGCAAGCAGTACTTC.

This clonotype is a singleton in its sample. The rearrangement links TRBV15 to TRBJ2-7; 11 bases are a match to TRBD1. The CDR3 loop spans 16 amino acids. Germline values: CDR1 LNHNV, CDR2 YYDKDF (reference sequence). Trimming took 5 bases from V and 3 from J; bases not matched to a gene: 9. CDR3 coding DNA: TGTGCCACCAGCCCCAAGGGACAGGGGGGCGGCTACGAGCAGTACTTC. It yields the protein CATSPKGQGGGYEQYF. Filled out from reference TRBV15 and TRBJ2-7, the complete variable domain reads DAMVIQNPRYQVTQFGKPVTLSCSQTLNHNVMYWYQQKSSQAPKLLFHYYDKDFNNEADTPDNFQSRRPNTSFCFLDIRSPGLGDTAMYLCATSPKGQGGGYEQYFGPGTRLTVT.

This clonotype was counted once. The chain employs TRBV9 and TRBJ2-3; 8 nucleotides match TRBD1. CDR3 length: 14 amino acids. The trim removed 3 bases at V and 2 bases at J, leaving 2 bases unmatched. Germline CDR1 reads SGDLS; CDR2 reads YYNGEE. The CDR3 DNA follows: TGTGCCAGCAGCGGGGGACAGGACACAGATACGCAGTATTTT. Its protein product is CASSGGQDTDTQYF. The entire variable domain, with the rest obtained from reference TRBV9 and TRBJ2-3, is as follows: DSGVTQTPKHLITATGQRVTLRCSPRSGDLSVYWYQQSLDQGLQFLIQYYNGEERAKGNILERFSAQQFPDLHSELNLSSLELGDSALYFCASSGGQDTDTQYFGPGTRLTVL.

This chain uses TRBV6-1 with TRBJ2-6, with no clear D. CDR3 length: 15 amino acids. Germline CDR1 and CDR2: MNHNS and SASEGT. V was trimmed by 5 bases and J by 4 bases, leaving 12 bases between them. CDR3 nucleotides: TGTGCCAGCAGTTTAGGGTTATCCGGGGCCAACGTCCTGACTTTC. Amino acids: CASSLGLSGANVLTF.

V is TRBV5-1 and J is TRBJ2-3; D is undetermined. V was clipped by 5 bases and J by 0 bases, with 10 bases between them. Germline CDR1 reads SGHRS; CDR2 reads YFSETQ. CDR3 length: 14 residues. CDR3 coding DNA: TGCGCCAGCAGGAAGTCTACTAGCACAGATACGCAGTATTTT. It specifies CASRKSTSTDTQYF.

This clonotype is a singleton in its sample. The chain couples TRBV28 to TRBJ2-7, with TRBD1 matching over 7 bases. From germline, CDR1 is MDHEN and CDR2 SYDVKM. V lost 6 bases and J lost 6; bases outside the gene matches: 5. The CDR3 is 12 amino acids. The CDR3 protein is CASSSTGREQYF. The CDR3 DNA sequence: TGTGCCAGCAGCTCGACAGGGCGCGAGCAGTACTTC.

This clonotype has just one count. The V and J genes are TRBV24-1 and TRBJ2-7; no clear D gene. Germline CDR1 KGHDR, CDR2 SFDVKD. The CDR3 runs 14 residues. V shed 3 bases and J shed 2 bases, with 10 bases lying between them. CDR3 loop: CATSDVGKTYEQYF. CDR3 coding DNA: TGTGCCACCAGTGATGTGGGGAAAACCTACGAGCAGTACTTC.

The V gene is TRBV27, the J gene TRBJ1-4, with D possibly being TRBD1 (5 bases). The CDR3 consists of 14 residues. Trimming took off 0 bases at V and 10 bases at J, with 12 bases between the two ends. The germline V gene encodes CDR1 MNHEY and CDR2 SMNVEV (reference sequence). CDR3 sequence: CASSLSVGTTKLFF. CDR3 DNA sequence: TGTGCCAGCAGTTTATCGGTGGGGACGACAAAACTGTTTTTT.

The chain employs TRBV5-6 and TRBJ1-1; D is unresolved. The germline V gene encodes CDR1 SGHDT and CDR2 YYEEEE. The germline V and J ends were trimmed by 2 bases and 5 bases, with 10 bases remaining between them. The CDR3 is 13 amino acids. CDR3 sequence reads: CASSFNHGTEAFF. For the CDR3, the DNA is TGTGCCAGCAGCTTTAATCATGGGACTGAAGCTTTCTTT.

V is TRBV28 and J is TRBJ1-5; 10 nucleotides line up with TRBD1. Germline CDR1 reads MDHEN; CDR2 reads SYDVKM. The V and J ends lost 7 bases and 5 bases, in that order; junction bases with no gene match: 8. The CDR3 loop spans 15 amino acids. CDR3 coding DNA: TGTGCCAGCATCTTCTCCGGGACAGGGGATCAGCCCCAGCATTTT. It yields the protein CASIFSGTGDQPQHF. Full variable domain (outside the CDR3, taken from reference TRBV28 and TRBJ1-5): DVKVTQSSRYLVKRTGEKVFLECVQDMDHENMFWYRQDPGLGLRLIYFSYDVKMKEKGDIPEGYSVSREKKERFSLILESASTNQTSMYLCASIFSGTGDQPQHFGDGTRLSIL.

The chain employs TRBV4-1 and TRBJ2-5; D call uncertain. Germline-derived CDR1 and CDR2 are MGHRA and YSYEKL. V lost 1 base and J 3 bases, leaving 12 bases between the germline ends. The CDR3 totals 15 residues. The CDR3 region has the DNA TGCGCCAGCAGCCAAGGGTTGGGTAGAAAAGAGACCCAGTACTTC. Translated: CASSQGLGRKETQYF.

V is TRBV5-1 and J is TRBJ1-1; D is possibly TRBD1 (6 bases). Trimming pared 4 bases from V and 1 base from J, leaving 14 bases between. This CDR3 contains 15 residues. The germline V gene encodes CDR1 SGHRS and CDR2 YFSETQ. As DNA, the CDR3 is TGCGCCAGCAGCAAACTACAGGGCTCGAACACTGAAGCTTTCTTT. It encodes CASSKLQGSNTEAFF.

The chain links TRBV12-3 or TRBV12-4 to TRBJ1-5; the D is unclear. This CDR3 has 13 amino acids. Trimming removed 1 base at V and 0 bases at J, with 1 base between. The CDR3 reads CASSLDSNQPQHF. The CDR3 bases are TGTGCCAGCAGTTTAGATAGCAATCAGCCCCAGCATTTT.

This clonotype was recorded only once. The chain is built from TRBV20-1 and TRBJ2-2; TRBD2 matches at 7 bases. This CDR3 spans 16 amino acids. Germline lookup yields CDR1 DFQATT and CDR2 SNEGSKA (reference sequence). V lost 0 bases and J lost 2; bases outside the gene matches: 6. The CDR3 nucleotides read TGCAGTGCTAGAGAAGCGGGGACGGCTAACACCGGGGAGCTGTTTTTT. Protein: CSAREAGTANTGELFF.

The chain links TRBV30 to TRBJ1-2, with D tentatively TRBD1 (5 bases). Looked up from germline, CDR1 is GTSNPN and CDR2 is SVGIG (reference sequence). V gave up 1 base and J gave up 6 bases, with 6 bases separating them. This CDR3 is 11 amino acids long. CDR3 residues: CAWSGGDGYTF. In DNA form, the CDR3 reads TGTGCCTGGAGTGGAGGGGATGGCTACACCTTC.

CDR3 DNA sequence: TGTGCCACCAGTGGTCCGGGACAGGGATACCGCTCGGACACCGGGGAGCTGTTTTTT. Translated, it gives CATSGPGQGYRSDTGELFF. The genes are TRBV24-1 and TRBJ2-2; the match to TRBD1 covers 9 bases. The length of the CDR3 is 19 residues. V shed 5 bases, J shed 3 bases, and the junction held 15 bases outside the gene matches. Germline V lookup: CDR1 KGHDR, CDR2 SFDVKD.

The chain has TRBV19 and TRBJ2-3; a weak D match, TRBD1 (6 bases). V lost 2 bases and J 1 base, leaving 10 bases between the germline ends. From germline, CDR1 is LNHDA and CDR2 SQIVND (reference sequence). This CDR3 region has 15 residues. The CDR3 is CASSIQGRGTDTQYF. CDR3 nucleotide sequence: TGTGCCAGTAGTATACAGGGGCGGGGCACAGATACGCAGTATTTT.

This chain joins TRBV9 and TRBJ2-1; D is perhaps TRBD2 (6 bases). The CDR3 has 14 amino acids. The V end lost 1 base, the J end lost 7 bases, and 12 bases lay between the germline ends. CDR1 is SGDLS and CDR2 is YYNGEE in the germline V gene. This CDR3 is CASSVRPGGNEQFF. The CDR3 DNA reads as TGTGCCAGCAGCGTAAGACCTGGGGGGAATGAGCAGTTCTTC.

The chain recombines TRBV4-2 with TRBJ2-7; 8 bases fit TRBD1. This CDR3 region has 14 residues. Germline CDR1 LGHNA, CDR2 YNFKEQ. J gave up 5 bases and V 0 bases, and 3 bases lay outside the gene matches. The CDR3 region has the DNA TGTGCCAGCAGCCAAGAGACAGGGGCGGACGAGCAGTACTTC. Its translation is CASSQETGADEQYF.

The gene calls are TRBV7-9 and TRBJ1-2; 8 nucleotides line up with TRBD1. The length of the CDR3 is 14 residues. Looked up from germline, CDR1 is SEHNR and CDR2 is FQNEAQ (reference sequence). With 1 base clipped from V and 6 bases from J, the junction kept 4 bases outside the gene matches. The CDR3 protein is CASSLVQGAHGYTF. The CDR3 nucleotides read TGTGCCAGCAGCTTAGTCCAGGGGGCGCATGGCTACACCTTC.